These 5 T cell receptor beta chains were all obtained from the same sample, sequenced in a study of blood T cell repertoires in COVID-19. Profiling relied on immunoSEQ multiplex PCR, and the TCRdb table lists in-frame clones only, not all of them. The sample records around 170,000 clones, approximately 80% being singletons. The sequencing input was PBMCs or T cells enriched from blood (not recorded which). Receptors originate from a man aged 45 to 65 who had recovered from COVID-19.

CDR3 loop: CASSPSGGGLGTDTQYF. CDR3 DNA: TGTGCCAGCTCACCTAGCGGGGGGGGCCTTGGCACAGATACGCAGTATTTT. The J gene is TRBJ2-3, the V gene TRBV18, with 11 positions matching TRBD2. V lost 3 bases and J lost 1; bases outside the gene matches: 6. The CDR3 runs to 17 residues. The germline CDR1 and CDR2 sequences are KGHSH and LQKENI. Filled out from reference TRBV18 and TRBJ2-3, the complete variable domain reads NAGVMQNPRHLVRRRGQEARLRCSPMKGHSHVYWYRQLPEEGLKFMVYLQKENIIDESGMPKERFSAEFPKEGPSILRIQQVVRGDSAAYFCASSPSGGGLGTDTQYFGPGTRLTVL.

The V call is TRBV4-2, the J call TRBJ2-2; TRBD2 matches at 9 bases. Germline V gene lookup returns CDR1 LGHNA and CDR2 YNFKEQ. The CDR3 has 18 amino acids. The ends lost 3 bases at V and 1 base at J; junction bases unmatched: 9. The CDR3 DNA follows: TGTGCCAGCAGCCAGGGGGTTGGACTAGCGTTGAACACCGGGGAGCTGTTTTTT. It translates to CASSQGVGLALNTGELFF.

This clone came up a few times. The gene calls are TRBV2 and TRBJ1-1; 8 bases are a match to TRBD1. Germline V gene sequence: CDR1 SNHLY, CDR2 FYNNEI. The CDR3 is 14 amino acids. The ends lost 4 bases at V and 8 bases at J; junction bases unmatched: 9. The CDR3 sequence: CASSASGTGREAFF. Written as DNA, the CDR3 is TGTGCCAGCAGTGCAAGCGGGACAGGCCGAGAAGCTTTCTTT.

The chain couples TRBV11-2 to TRBJ2-7; TRBD1 matches 9 bases. Germline values: CDR1 SGHAT, CDR2 FQNNGV. The CDR3 totals 14 residues. The V gene end was trimmed by 8 bases and the J gene end by 3 bases; junction bases not matched to a gene: 8. The CDR3 DNA follows: TGTGCCAGCCGCTCGGGGGGACAGGGCTACGAGCAGTACTTC. Translation: CASRSGGQGYEQYF.

J is TRBJ2-3 and V is TRBV6-2 or TRBV6-3, with 8 bases lining up with TRBD2. J was trimmed by 6 bases and V by 4 bases; bases with no gene match: 9. The germline V gene has CDR1 MNHEY and CDR2 SVGEGT. CDR3 length: 15 residues. The CDR3 bases are TGTGCCAGCAGTTCTCCGGGACTAGGAGGGGATACGCAGTATTTT. This sequence encodes CASSSPGLGGDTQYF.